The 31 T cell receptor beta chains in this list originate from one sample, sequenced in a study of CD8+CD57+ T cells in acquired aplastic anemia. Patients picked for sequencing had shown CD8+CD57+ cell expansion detected by flow cytometry. Genomic DNA was employed as the template in profiling TCR beta VDJ and CDR3. TCRdb ran MiXCR on the reads and lists one entry per CDR3 protein. Among about 200,000 distinct CDR3 sequences listed, less than 60% were seen once. Sequenced input: sorted CD4+, CD8+, or CD8+CD57+ T cells (not recorded which) from PBMCs. These receptor sequences come from a human donor with aplastic anemia.

This clonotype has a count of ten or more. This chain connects TRBV7-8 to TRBJ2-5; D is undetermined. This CDR3 spans 13 amino acids. Trimming took off 0 bases at V and 3 bases at J, with 5 bases between the two ends. Germline assignment: CDR1 SGHVS and CDR2 FQNEAQ. Here the CDR3 reads CASSLAQEETQYF. Written as DNA, the CDR3 is TGTGCCAGCAGCTTAGCCCAAGAAGAGACCCAGTACTTC.

This clonotype was seen more than once but under ten times. V usage is TRBV18 and J usage is TRBJ1-2; D remains ambiguous. The germline CDR1 and CDR2 sequences are KGHSH and LQKENI. The length of the CDR3 is 11 residues. Trimming pared 3 bases from V and 7 bases from J, leaving 6 bases between. The CDR3 protein is CASSPKVGYTF. The CDR3 region has the DNA TGTGCCAGCTCACCGAAGGTTGGCTACACCTTC.

This clonotype has a count of ten or more. This chain joins TRBV5-1 and TRBJ2-5; D is perhaps TRBD1 (5 bases). V lost 0 bases, J lost 5 bases, and 14 bases lay in between. Germline loops: CDR1 SGHRS, CDR2 YFSETQ. The CDR3 is 15 amino acids. CDR3 sequence reads: CASSLVPGPRETQYF. The CDR3 DNA is TGCGCCAGCAGCTTGGTTCCAGGGCCTCGTGAGACCCAGTACTTC.

V and J are TRBV15 and TRBJ1-6, with 7 nucleotides matching TRBD1. Trimming cost V 4 bases and J 8 bases; bases outside gene matches: 8. The CDR3 spans 15 residues. Germline loops: CDR1 LNHNV, CDR2 YYDKDF (reference sequence). CDR3 residues: CATSKGGQSYSPLHF. CDR3 bases: TGTGCCACCAGCAAGGGGGGACAGTCCTATTCACCCCTCCACTTT.

Of note for this clonotype: It may be a read error: a sequence one base away is much more abundant. The rearrangement joins TRBV20-1 to TRBJ2-1; 11 bases line up with TRBD2. The CDR3 spans 17 residues. Per germline, CDR1 DFQATT and CDR2 SNEGSKA (reference sequence). The CDR3 sequence: CSASTLAGGPSYNEQSF. DNA for the CDR3: TGCAGTGCTAGTACCCTAGCGGGGGGCCCCTCCTACAATGAGCAGTCCTTC.

This clonotype was seen ten or more times. This chain links TRBV20-1 with TRBJ1-1, with 7 bases lining up with TRBD1. CDR3 length: 14 residues. Germline CDR1 is DFQATT and CDR2 is SNEGSKA (reference sequence). After removal of 0 bases from V and 0 bases from J, the junction contained 1 base not matched to a gene. The CDR3 bases are TGCAGTGCTAGAGACGGGACAGTGAACACTGAAGCTTTCTTT. Its translation: CSARDGTVNTEAFF.

This clonotype was found many times. The chain has TRBV6-1 and TRBJ2-7, with D possibly matching TRBD2 (5 bases). The CDR3 covers 13 residues. Trimming left V 7 bases short and J 0 bases short, with 10 bases between. The germline gives CDR1 MNHNS, CDR2 SASEGT. CDR3 sequence reads: CASKRVSSYEQYF. CDR3 bases: TGTGCCAGCAAGAGGGTGAGCTCCTACGAGCAGTACTTC.

This clonotype was observed once. The chain employs TRBV15 and TRBJ1-4; possible D gene TRBD1, 6 bases. The germline V gene has CDR1 LNHNV and CDR2 YYDKDF (reference sequence). The CDR3 is made up of 13 amino acids. V was shortened by 8 bases and J by 12 bases, with 19 bases between the two germline ends. CDR3 in amino acids: CATSWGLGEELFF. For the CDR3, the DNA is TGTGCCACCTCCTGGGGGCTGGGCGAAGAACTGTTTTTT.

Ten or more counts support this clonotype. J is TRBJ1-2 and V is TRBV28, with D tentatively TRBD1 (5 bases). The CDR3 is 11 amino acids. Germline-derived CDR1 and CDR2 are MDHEN and SYDVKM. Trimming cost V 7 bases and J 5 bases, with 8 bases left between them. CDR3 amino acids: CASKGLYGYTF. For the CDR3, the DNA is TGTGCCAGCAAGGGACTTTATGGCTACACCTTC.

This clonotype was counted many times. This chain joins TRBV11-2 and TRBJ2-2; TRBD1 might be the D (6 bases). CDR1 is SGHAT, CDR2 FQNNGV, per germline. The CDR3 contains 16 residues. V lost 5 bases and J 4 bases, leaving 17 bases between the germline ends. The CDR3 here is CASSPDSGWATGELFF. Here the CDR3 DNA reads TGTGCCAGCAGCCCGGACAGTGGATGGGCCACCGGGGAGCTGTTTTTT.

As regards this clonotype: At one of its ends the junction is not consistent with the germline gene, which may arise from a read error. V and J are TRBV5-1 and TRBJ1-2, with 7 bases lining up with TRBD1. Germline lookup yields CDR1 SGHRS and CDR2 YFSETQ. This CDR3 region has 18 residues. The DNA for the CDR3 is TGCGCCAGCAGCTTTCAACATACAGGGGCAGGGGGTAACCATGGCTACACCTTC. Translated, it gives CASSFQHTGAGGNHGYTF.

This chain links TRBV6-6 with TRBJ1-6; perhaps TRBD1 as D (5 bases). The germline V gene encodes CDR1 MNHNY and CDR2 SVGAGI (reference sequence). V was clipped by 5 bases and J by 7 bases, with 15 bases between them. The CDR3 consists of 15 residues. In DNA, the CDR3 is TGTGCCAGCAGTGTAAACAGGAACTTGAATTCACCCCTCCACTTT. Its protein is CASSVNRNLNSPLHF.

This clonotype came up a few times. A much bigger clone sits one base away, suggesting this may be a read error. This chain uses TRBV11-2 with TRBJ2-7; D not resolved. Germline assignment: CDR1 SGHAT and CDR2 FQNNGV. The CDR3 covers 11 residues. The V end lost 5 bases, the J end lost 7 bases, and 9 bases lay between the germline ends. CDR3 region: CASSNCLEQYF. The CDR3 nucleotides read TGTGCCAGCAGCAACTGTTTGGAGCAGTACTTC.

This clonotype showed up many times. CDR3 loop: CASSRGRGAYEQYF. CDR3 sequence (DNA): TGTGCCAGCAGCCGAGGCAGGGGGGCCTACGAGCAGTACTTC. V usage is TRBV7-6 and J usage is TRBJ2-7, with a tentative D call TRBD1 (7 bases). The CDR3 runs to 14 residues. The V end was cut by 5 bases, the J end by 2 bases, with 13 bases between. The germline gives CDR1 SGHVS, CDR2 FNYEAQ.

This clonotype appeared many times. This chain joins TRBV7-9 and TRBJ1-2; TRBD1 might be the D (5 bases). CDR1 and CDR2 (germline): SEHNR, FQNEAQ (reference sequence). The CDR3 is made up of 13 amino acids. V was pared by 6 bases and J by 1 base, with 9 bases between. The DNA of the CDR3 is TGTGCCAGCAGTACGGGGCTTAACTATGGCTACACCTTC. This encodes CASSTGLNYGYTF.

This clonotype has a count of ten or more. V usage is TRBV4-1 and J usage is TRBJ1-2, with D perhaps TRBD1 (5 bases). Germline V gene lookup returns CDR1 MGHRA and CDR2 YSYEKL. V was clipped by 1 base and J by 5 bases, with 17 bases between them. The CDR3 consists of 16 residues. For the CDR3, the DNA is TGCGCCAGCAGCCAAGTAGTACTGACAGAAATTTATGGCTACACCTTC. Protein product: CASSQVVLTEIYGYTF.

Concerning this clonotype: A much bigger clone sits one base away, suggesting this may be a read error. The chain recombines TRBV20-1 with TRBJ2-1; 15 bases are a match to TRBD2. CDR3 length: 15 residues. Trimming at V came to 5 bases and at J to 8 bases, leaving 7 bases not matched to a gene. From germline, CDR1 is DFQATT and CDR2 SNEGSKA (reference sequence). CDR3 coding DNA: TGCAGTGCTCCTAGGACTAGCGGGGGGGAATATGAGCAGTTCTTC. Translating it yields CSAPRTSGGEYEQFF.

The chain carries TRBV20-1 and TRBJ1-2; maybe TRBD1 (6 bases). The CDR3 has 16 residues. V was cut by 0 bases and J by 6 bases, with 20 bases left in between. The germline gives CDR1 DFQATT, CDR2 SNEGSKA (reference sequence). CDR3 residues: CSARDGGRGLNDGYTF. As DNA, the CDR3 is TGCAGTGCTAGAGATGGGGGGCGGGGGCTTAATGATGGCTACACCTTC.

V gene TRBV6-2 or TRBV6-3 combines with J gene TRBJ2-7; D may be TRBD1 or TRBD2 (5 bases each). Germline V gives CDR1 MNHEY, CDR2 SVGEGT. The CDR3 runs to 15 residues. Trimming cost V 7 bases and J 1 base, with 17 bases left between them. CDR3 nucleotide sequence: TGTGCCAGCAATCCACGGGGCGGAAGATCCTACGAGCAGTACTTC. Translation gives CASNPRGGRSYEQYF.

This clonotype appeared many times. This chain connects TRBV20-1 to TRBJ1-1; maybe TRBD1 (6 bases). The CDR3 loop spans 11 amino acids. V lost 4 bases and J 4 bases, leaving 7 bases between the germline ends. The germline CDR1 and CDR2 sequences are DFQATT and SNEGSKA (reference sequence). The CDR3 nucleotides are TGCAGTGCTAAAGGGGGCACTGAAGCTTTCTTT. Its protein product is CSAKGGTEAFF.

The chain couples TRBV10-3 to TRBJ2-7; 11 positions agree with TRBD1. The ends lost 2 bases at V and 6 bases at J; junction bases unmatched: 6. Germline CDR1 is ENHRY and CDR2 is SYGVKD. The CDR3 totals 15 residues. As DNA, the CDR3 is TGTGCCATCAGTGAGCGGGACAGGGGGACCTTCGAGCAGTACTTC. Protein sequence: CAISERDRGTFEQYF.

This chain links TRBV19 with TRBJ2-2, with 7 bases lining up with TRBD2. This CDR3 comprises 14 residues. V lost 5 bases, J lost 5 bases, and 5 bases stayed unmatched. The V gene's germline CDR1 is LNHDA and CDR2 SQIVND (reference sequence). CDR3 in DNA: TGTGCCAGTAGTTCAAGGGAGGGGACCGGGGAGCTGTTTTTT. Translated: CASSSREGTGELFF.

This clonotype occurred a few times. The V and J genes are TRBV20-1 and TRBJ2-7; 11 bases line up with TRBD1. J lost 5 bases, V lost 5 bases, and 2 bases had no gene match. The CDR3 covers 12 residues. CDR1 is DFQATT and CDR2 is SNEGSKA in the germline V gene (reference sequence). The CDR3 region is CSARDRGNEQYF. CDR3 nucleotides: TGCAGTGCTCGGGACAGGGGGAACGAGCAGTACTTC.

As to this clonotype: The junction departs from the called germline gene at one end, perhaps through a read error. The chain couples TRBV6-2 or TRBV6-3 to TRBJ1-5; 7 positions match TRBD1. Germline-derived CDR1 and CDR2 are MNHEY and SVGEGT. The CDR3 is made up of 13 amino acids. CDR3 sequence (DNA): TGTGCCAGCCAGGGGGATAGCAGTCAGCCCCAGCATTTT. Protein: CASQGDSSQPQHF.

The chain carries TRBV12-3 or TRBV12-4 and TRBJ2-7; 10 nucleotides match TRBD1. The CDR3 spans 15 residues. With 4 bases clipped from V and 2 bases from J, the junction kept 5 bases outside the gene matches. CDR3 in DNA: TGTGCCAGCAGTTGGGACAGGGGCGACGCCTACGAGCAGTACTTC. It codes for CASSWDRGDAYEQYF.

This clonotype was counted ten times or more. The chain carries TRBV5-1 and TRBJ1-1; 11 bases map to TRBD1. The V gene end was trimmed by 4 bases and the J gene end by 3 bases; junction bases not matched to a gene: 8. The CDR3 has 16 amino acids. In germline, CDR1 is SGHRS, CDR2 YFSETQ. The CDR3, as DNA: TGCGCCAGCAGCCCGGGGACAGGGGGTTGGGACACTGAAGCTTTCTTT. Translating gives CASSPGTGGWDTEAFF.

Concerning this clonotype: Since no conserved phenylalanine or tryptophan closes the CDR3, a read error is the likely cause. The limits of the CDR3 on the DNA are not certain, so only TCRdb's listed CDR3 is given. This chain uses TRBV2 with TRBJ2-2; the listed D gene, TRBD1, was not tested against the DNA. Germline V lookup: CDR1 SNHLY, CDR2 FYNNEI. The CDR3 has 15 residues if both end residues are counted. CDR3 in amino acids: CASSGDRGEHRGAVV.

The rearrangement joins TRBV7-3 to TRBJ1-5; D gene unclear. The CDR3 length is 13 residues. Trimming cost V 4 bases and J 4 bases, with 8 bases left between them. Germline-derived CDR1 and CDR2 are SGHTA and FQGTGA. Written as DNA, the CDR3 is TGTGCCAGCAGCTCCCGTGGGAATCAGCCCCAGCATTTT. This codes for CASSSRGNQPQHF.

This clonotype has only a few counts. This chain joins TRBV5-1 and TRBJ1-1; tentatively, D is TRBD1 (6 bases). Germline V gives CDR1 SGHRS, CDR2 YFSETQ. This CDR3 region has 15 residues. The ends were cut back, 4 bases at V and 0 bases at J, with 13 bases in the middle. The CDR3 protein is CASSREGGVNTEAFF. The CDR3 coding sequence is TGCGCCAGCAGCCGGGAAGGGGGAGTGAACACTGAAGCTTTCTTT.

V and J are TRBV2 and TRBJ1-2, with TRBD1 identical over 9 bases. This CDR3 is built from 13 residues. After removal of 2 bases from V and 6 bases from J, the junction contained 1 base not matched to a gene. Germline V CDR1 and CDR2: SNHLY, FYNNEI. The CDR3 region is CASSETGGDGYTF. The CDR3 nucleotides read TGTGCCAGCAGTGAAACAGGGGGCGATGGCTACACCTTC. Looking up the rest from reference TRBV2 and TRBJ1-2 gives the full variable domain: EPEVTQTPSHQVTQMGQEVILRCVPISNHLYFYWYRQILGQKVEFLVSFYNNEISEKSEIFDDQFSVERPDGSNFTLKIRSTKLEDSAMYFCASSETGGDGYTFGSGTRLTVV.

A few counts support this clonotype. This chain connects TRBV19 to TRBJ1-1; 10 bases match TRBD1. The J segment lost 4 bases and the V segment lost 3 bases, leaving 11 bases of the junction unmatched. This CDR3 comprises 17 residues. Germline CDR1 and CDR2: LNHDA and SQIVND (reference sequence). The CDR3 loop is CASSMGSGTGVITEAFF. In DNA form, the CDR3 reads TGTGCCAGTAGTATGGGGTCCGGGACAGGGGTGATCACTGAAGCTTTCTTT. Drawing the rest from reference TRBV19 and TRBJ1-1, the complete variable domain is DGGITQSPKYLFRKEGQNVTLSCEQNLNHDAMYWYRQDPGQGLRLIYYSQIVNDFQKGDIAEGYSVSREKKESFPLTVTSAQKNPTAFYLCASSMGSGTGVITEAFFGQGTRLTVV.